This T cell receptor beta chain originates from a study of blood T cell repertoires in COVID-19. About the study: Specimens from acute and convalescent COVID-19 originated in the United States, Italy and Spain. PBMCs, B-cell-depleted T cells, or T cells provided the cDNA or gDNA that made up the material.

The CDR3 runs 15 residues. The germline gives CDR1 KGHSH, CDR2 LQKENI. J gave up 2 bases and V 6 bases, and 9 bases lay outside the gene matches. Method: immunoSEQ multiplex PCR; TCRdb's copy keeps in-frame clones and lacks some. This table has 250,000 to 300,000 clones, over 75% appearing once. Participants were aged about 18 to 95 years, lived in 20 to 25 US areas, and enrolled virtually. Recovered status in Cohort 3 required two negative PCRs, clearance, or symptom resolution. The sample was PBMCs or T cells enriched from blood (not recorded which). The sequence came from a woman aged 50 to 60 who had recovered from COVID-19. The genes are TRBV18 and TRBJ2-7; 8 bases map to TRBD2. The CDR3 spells CASSPRLARTYEQYF. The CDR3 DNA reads TGTGCCAGCTCCCCTCGACTAGCGAGGACCTACGAGCAGTACTTC.